Below are 31 T cell receptor beta chains sequenced from a single sample in a study of blood T cell repertoires in COVID-19. TCRdb keeps only in-frame clones here, not all; method: immunoSEQ multiplex PCR. The profile shows more than 200,000 clones, approximately 90% of them singletons. Specimen: peripheral blood. The receptors derive from a woman between 25 and 40 years old with COVID-19, enrolled during active disease.

The chain uses TRBV29-1 and TRBJ1-2, with TRBD1 matching 8 bases. The V segment lost 7 bases and the J segment 4 bases; nucleotides outside the gene matches: 11. The CDR3 covers 14 residues. From germline, CDR1 is SQVTM and CDR2 ANQGSEA. The CDR3 nucleotides are TGCAGCGATTCACCAGGACAGGGTAGCTATGGCTACACCTTC. It translates to CSDSPGQGSYGYTF.

The chain employs TRBV19 and TRBJ1-5; possibly TRBD1 for D (6 bases). CDR1 LNHDA and CDR2 SQIVND come from the germline V gene (reference sequence). Deletions cut 0 bases from V and 5 bases from J, with 11 bases between. The CDR3 consists of 15 residues. The CDR3 protein is CASSIDFGGDQPQHF. CDR3 DNA sequence: TGTGCCAGTAGTATAGATTTTGGGGGCGATCAGCCCCAGCATTTT. Full variable domain (rest looked up from reference TRBV19 and TRBJ1-5): DGGITQSPKYLFRKEGQNVTLSCEQNLNHDAMYWYRQDPGQGLRLIYYSQIVNDFQKGDIAEGYSVSREKKESFPLTVTSAQKNPTAFYLCASSIDFGGDQPQHFGDGTRLSIL.

The chain uses TRBV7-2 and TRBJ2-5; TRBD2 is a possible D gene (6 bases). Trimming cost V 6 bases and J 1 base, with 15 bases left between them. CDR1 is SGHTA and CDR2 is FQGNSA in the germline V gene. The length of the CDR3 is 15 residues. Written as DNA, the CDR3 is TGTGCCAGCAGTCTCGATAGCGGCCCCCAAGAGACCCAGTACTTC. Amino acid sequence: CASSLDSGPQETQYF. Drawing the rest from reference TRBV7-2 and TRBJ2-5, the complete variable domain is GAGVSQSPSNKVTEKGKDVELRCDPISGHTALYWYRQSLGQGLEFLIYFQGNSAPDKSGLPSDRFSAERTGGSVSTLTIQRTQQEDSAVYLCASSLDSGPQETQYFGPGTRLLVL.

This clone came up a few times. The chain links TRBV27 to TRBJ2-7, with 8 bases identical to TRBD1. The CDR3 extends over 14 amino acids. J lost 3 bases, V lost 6 bases, and 7 bases had no gene match. CDR1 and CDR2 (germline): MNHEY, SMNVEV (reference sequence). The chain's CDR3 is CASRRTGLGYEQYF. CDR3 bases: TGTGCCAGCAGACGGACAGGGTTGGGCTACGAGCAGTACTTC.

V usage is TRBV6-5 and J usage is TRBJ1-2, with D perhaps TRBD1 (5 bases). Germline V lookup: CDR1 MNHEY, CDR2 SVGAGI. V lost 7 bases and J lost 11, with 14 bases in between. The CDR3 consists of 11 residues. The CDR3 DNA sequence: TGTGCCAGCAAGGGGCCGAAGGGTTACACCTTC. As protein: CASKGPKGYTF.

V usage is TRBV5-1 and J usage is TRBJ2-2; maybe TRBD1 (6 bases). CDR1 is SGHRS and CDR2 is YFSETQ in the germline V gene. V lost 1 base and J 5 bases, leaving 12 bases between the germline ends. The CDR3 is made up of 15 amino acids. CDR3 loop: CASSLSGQRTGELFF. The CDR3 nucleotides are TGCGCCAGCAGCTTGTCAGGACAGAGGACCGGGGAGCTGTTTTTT.

This chain uses TRBV5-4 with TRBJ2-3; D perhaps matches TRBD1 (6 bases). V was trimmed by 4 bases and J by 1 base, leaving 22 bases between them. The V gene's germline CDR1 is SGHNT and CDR2 YYREEE (reference sequence). This CDR3 comprises 18 residues. The CDR3 here is CASSPSFSTDSRTDTQYF. CDR3 in DNA: TGTGCCAGCAGCCCCTCTTTTTCTACGGACAGTCGCACAGATACGCAGTATTTT. The whole variable domain, remainder taken from reference TRBV5-4 and TRBJ2-3, is ETGVTQSPTHLIKTRGQQVTLRCSSQSGHNTVSWYQQALGQGPQFIFQYYREEENGRGNFPPRFSGLQFPNYSSELNVNALELDDSALYLCASSPSFSTDSRTDTQYFGPGTRLTVL.

V is TRBV6-2 or TRBV6-3 and J is TRBJ1-2; D is possibly TRBD1 (6 bases). The germline V gene encodes CDR1 MNHEY and CDR2 SVGEGT. The length of the CDR3 is 15 residues. V lost 2 bases and J lost 3, with 13 bases in between. This CDR3 is CASSYDQGTYYGYTF. Written as DNA, the CDR3 is TGTGCCAGCAGTTACGATCAGGGGACGTACTATGGCTACACCTTC.

The genes are TRBV7-9 and TRBJ1-1; unclear D gene. The germline V gene has CDR1 SEHNR and CDR2 FQNEAQ (reference sequence). Trimming cost V 5 bases and J 0 bases, with 10 bases left between them. CDR3 size: 14 residues. The CDR3 is CASSATFVNTEAFF. As DNA, the CDR3 is TGTGCCAGCAGCGCGACATTTGTGAACACTGAAGCTTTCTTT.

DNA for the CDR3: TGTGCCAGCCAACCTGTGTCCGGTGCATCGACCCAGTACTTC. Its protein is CASQPVSGASTQYF. V gene TRBV11-3 combines with J gene TRBJ2-5; unclear D gene. V was clipped by 8 bases and J by 7 bases, with 20 bases between them. Germline V gene data show CDR1 as SGHNT and CDR2 as YENEEA. The CDR3 covers 14 residues.

The chain is built from TRBV6-2 or TRBV6-3 and TRBJ2-3, with D possibly TRBD2 on 6 matching bases. The CDR3 length is 15 residues. The V end lost 6 bases, the J end lost 0 bases, and 13 bases lay between the germline ends. Germline assignment: CDR1 MNHEY and CDR2 SVGEGT. Here the CDR3 DNA reads TGTGCCAGCAGCCCTACCGGGACTAGCACAGATACGCAGTATTTT. Amino acid sequence: CASSPTGTSTDTQYF.

The chain joins TRBV19 to TRBJ1-1; D remains unclear. From germline, CDR1 is LNHDA and CDR2 SQIVND (reference sequence). The CDR3 covers 13 residues. Trimming removed 6 bases from V and 0 bases from J, with 8 bases in between. CDR3 sequence reads: CASRRSLNTEAFF. The CDR3 DNA reads TGTGCCAGTAGACGGAGTTTGAACACTGAAGCTTTCTTT.

The chain combines TRBV7-8 with TRBJ2-2, with D uncertain. The CDR3 loop spans 14 amino acids. V was cut by 1 base and J by 4 bases, with 7 bases left in between. Germline V CDR1 and CDR2: SGHVS, FQNEAQ. CDR3 DNA sequence: TGTGCCAGCAGCTTAGGGCGGCGCACCGGGGAGCTGTTTTTT. Translated: CASSLGRRTGELFF.

The rearrangement links TRBV11-2 to TRBJ2-7; a weak D match, TRBD1 (5 bases). The CDR3 spans 15 residues. Per germline, CDR1 SGHAT and CDR2 FQNNGV. Trimming pared 5 bases from V and 7 bases from J, leaving 21 bases between. CDR3 in amino acids: CASSTPTGAVREQYF. CDR3 sequence (DNA): TGTGCCAGCAGCACCCCCACAGGCGCCGTACGGGAGCAGTACTTC.

The genes are TRBV28 and TRBJ1-1; the match to TRBD1 covers 9 bases. CDR3 size: 15 residues. Germline assignment: CDR1 MDHEN and CDR2 SYDVKM. J gave up 3 bases and V 5 bases, and 7 bases lay outside the gene matches. The CDR3 region has the DNA TGTGCCAGCAGTGGCGACAGGGGGGTCGACACTGAAGCTTTCTTT. It codes for CASSGDRGVDTEAFF.

The genes are TRBV5-8 and TRBJ1-1, with 7 bases fitting TRBD1. The V segment lost 4 bases and the J segment 0 bases; nucleotides outside the gene matches: 3. Germline-derived CDR1 and CDR2 are SGHTS and YDEGEE. The CDR3 length is 14 residues. CDR3 sequence: CASSPDRMNTEAFF. The CDR3 coding sequence is TGTGCCAGCAGCCCGGACAGGATGAACACTGAAGCTTTCTTT.

V and J are TRBV20-1 and TRBJ2-7; perhaps TRBD1 as D (6 bases). The V end lost 6 bases, the J end lost 2 bases, and 8 bases lay between the germline ends. Germline-derived CDR1 and CDR2 are DFQATT and SNEGSKA (reference sequence). The CDR3 is 11 amino acids. In nucleotides, the CDR3 is TGCAGTGCGCAGGGGCCCTACGAGCAGTACTTC. It codes for CSAQGPYEQYF.

J is TRBJ2-1 and V is TRBV14; 10 nucleotides match TRBD2. The junction had 5 bases not matched to a gene; V was cut back by 4 bases and J by 5 bases. Germline lookup yields CDR1 SGHDN and CDR2 FVKESK. This CDR3 spans 15 amino acids. The CDR3 sequence: CASSPVLAGDNEQFF. CDR3 DNA: TGTGCCAGCAGCCCCGTTCTAGCGGGAGACAATGAGCAGTTCTTC.

The gene calls are TRBV10-2 and TRBJ2-7; 8 bases are shared with TRBD1. The germline V gene has CDR1 WSHSY and CDR2 SAAADI. The CDR3 contains 16 residues. Trimming at V came to 0 bases and at J to 1 base, leaving 5 bases not matched to a gene. In DNA, the CDR3 is TGCGCCAGCAGTGAGTCGGACAGGGCAGAGTCCTACGAGCAGTACGTC. Amino acids: CASSESDRAESYEQYV.

V and J are TRBV2 and TRBJ2-7; no clear D. V lost 3 bases and J lost 6, with 3 bases in between. CDR3 length: 10 amino acids. Germline V CDR1 and CDR2: SNHLY, FYNNEI. For the CDR3, the DNA is TGTGCCAGCAGTGATCTCGAGCAGTACGTC. It encodes CASSDLEQYV.

V gene TRBV2 combines with J gene TRBJ1-1; D uncertain. Trimming took 5 bases from V and 4 from J, leaving 11 bases between them. CDR1 and CDR2 (germline): SNHLY, FYNNEI. This CDR3 has 13 amino acids. This CDR3 reads CASSPELATEAFF. CDR3 nucleotide sequence: TGTGCCAGCAGTCCGGAGTTAGCCACTGAAGCTTTCTTT.

The V gene is TRBV28, the J gene TRBJ2-6, with a tentative D call TRBD1 (6 bases). CDR1 is MDHEN and CDR2 is SYDVKM in the germline V gene. V was pared by 6 bases and J by 0 bases, with 12 bases between. The CDR3 length is 16 residues. The CDR3 loop is CASRTAGDSGANVLTF. As DNA, the CDR3 is TGTGCCAGCAGGACCGCAGGGGACTCTGGGGCCAACGTCCTGACTTTC. Together with reference TRBV28 and TRBJ2-6, the CDR3 gives the full variable domain: DVKVTQSSRYLVKRTGEKVFLECVQDMDHENMFWYRQDPGLGLRLIYFSYDVKMKEKGDIPEGYSVSREKKERFSLILESASTNQTSMYLCASRTAGDSGANVLTFGAGSRLTVL.

There are a few counts of this clone. The chain carries TRBV5-6 and TRBJ2-2; 8 positions agree with TRBD1. Germline CDR1 reads SGHDT; CDR2 reads YYEEEE. The V segment lost 4 bases and the J segment 3 bases; nucleotides outside the gene matches: 8. This CDR3 spans 16 amino acids. The CDR3 region has the DNA TGTGCCAGCAGCGTACTCCGGGACAGGTACACCGGGGAGCTGTTTTTT. Translation: CASSVLRDRYTGELFF.

The chain has TRBV12-5 and TRBJ1-3; 8 bases fit TRBD1. The trim removed 7 bases at V and 4 bases at J, leaving 9 bases unmatched. The CDR3 is 15 residues long. Germline V lookup: CDR1 LGHNT, CDR2 FRNRAP. CDR3 loop: CASAPDRVGGNTIYF. The CDR3 DNA is TGTGCTAGTGCCCCGGACAGGGTGGGCGGAAACACCATATATTTT.

V usage is TRBV7-8 and J usage is TRBJ1-2, with D perhaps matching TRBD1 (5 bases). Germline V gene data show CDR1 as SGHVS and CDR2 as FQNEAQ. Trimming left V 5 bases short and J 4 bases short, with 11 bases between. The CDR3 length is 13 residues. CDR3 in DNA: TGTGCCAGCAGCCCCGGGACTGGCTATGGCTACACCTTC. Translation: CASSPGTGYGYTF.

This rearrangement joins TRBV4-3 to TRBJ2-7; tentative D call: TRBD2 (6 bases). Trimming removed 4 bases at V and 7 bases at J, with 20 bases between. In germline, CDR1 is LGHNA, CDR2 YSLEER. The CDR3 consists of 15 residues. CDR3 loop: CASSRETGVLGEQYF. CDR3 bases: TGCGCCAGCAGCCGAGAGACGGGGGTTCTTGGGGAGCAGTACTTC.

This chain connects TRBV7-9 to TRBJ1-2, with a possible D match to TRBD1 (6 bases). Germline CDR1 reads SEHNR; CDR2 reads FQNEAQ (reference sequence). There are 12 residues in the CDR3. Trimming shortened V by 5 bases and J by 12 bases, and 16 bases separated the two germline ends. CDR3 sequence (DNA): TGTGCCAGCAGCACCCTAACCGGGACAAACACCTTC. Amino acids: CASSTLTGTNTF. Supplemented by reference TRBV7-9 and TRBJ1-2, the full variable domain reads DTGVSQNPRHKITKRGQNVTFRCDPISEHNRLYWYRQTLGQGPEFLTYFQNEAQLEKSRLLSDRFSAERPKGSFSTLEIQRTEQGDSAMYLCASSTLTGTNTFGSGTRLTVV.

V is TRBV15 and J is TRBJ1-2, with D unclear. This CDR3 is built from 12 residues. Germline assignment: CDR1 LNHNV and CDR2 YYDKDF (reference sequence). Trimming took off 4 bases at V and 6 bases at J, with 9 bases between the two ends. The CDR3 sequence: CATSNLEDGYTF. DNA of the CDR3: TGTGCCACCAGCAATCTAGAAGATGGCTACACCTTC.

The rearrangement uses TRBV28 and TRBJ1-2, with D unclear. From germline, CDR1 is MDHEN and CDR2 SYDVKM. The CDR3 loop spans 13 amino acids. Trimming removed 5 bases at V and 5 bases at J, with 12 bases between. Here the CDR3 reads CASSPLGQYGYTF. As DNA, the CDR3 is TGTGCCAGCAGTCCGCTAGGCCAATATGGCTACACCTTC.

This chain links TRBV29-1 with TRBJ2-1; 7 nucleotides agree with TRBD2. CDR1 and CDR2 from the germline V gene are SQVTM and ANQGSEA. This CDR3 is 16 amino acids long. V was pared by 6 bases and J by 0 bases, with 11 bases of the junction left unmatched. The CDR3 loop is CSVSLAEISSYNEQFF. CDR3 bases: TGCAGCGTATCCCTAGCGGAAATTAGCTCCTACAATGAGCAGTTCTTC.

This chain uses TRBV7-9 with TRBJ2-5, with 9 bases identical to TRBD1. This CDR3 region has 19 residues. The V gene's germline CDR1 is SEHNR and CDR2 FQNEAQ (reference sequence). V dropped 5 bases and J dropped 5; count of bases not matched to a gene: 21. The CDR3 here is CASSPPDRGVVGQQETQYF. CDR3 nucleotide sequence: TGTGCCAGCAGCCCGCCGGACAGGGGAGTGGTCGGGCAGCAGGAGACCCAGTACTTC.